The 2 T cell receptor beta chains below come from one sample, sequenced in a study of blood T cell repertoires in COVID-19. Profiled with immunoSEQ multiplex PCR; TCRdb holds only in-frame clones, not every one. There are fewer than 400,000 clones in the sample; 85% to 90% occur only once, and about a tenth lies in the top ten. The sequencing sample was made of PBMCs or T cells enriched from blood (not recorded which). These receptor sequences come from a woman in her fifties or sixties who had recovered from COVID-19.

This rearrangement joins TRBV7-6 to TRBJ1-1, with no clear D. The CDR3 extends over 16 amino acids. Per the germline V gene, CDR1 is SGHVS and CDR2 is FNYEAQ. Trimming removed 2 bases at V and 1 base at J, with 14 bases between. The CDR3 DNA reads TGTGCCAGCAGCTTAAATTCAGTAGGGAGGAACACTGAAGCTTTCTTT. The encoded protein is CASSLNSVGRNTEAFF.

Written as DNA, the CDR3 is TGCGCCAGCAGTGCTCGCACAGATACGCAGTATTTT. It encodes CASSARTDTQYF. The V and J genes are TRBV10-2 and TRBJ2-3; D unresolved. Germline CDR1 and CDR2: WSHSY and SAAADI. The CDR3 extends over 12 amino acids. V was clipped by 4 bases and J by 1 base, with 3 bases between them.